Listed here are 7 T cell receptor beta chains from one sample, sequenced in a study of neurological immune-mediated disorders. Using its own MiXCR run on the 5' RACE reads, TCRdb lists one record per CDR3 protein. The profile covers 54,000 or so distinct CDR3 sequences, with roughly 3.3% appearing a single time and 3.1% taken by the ten largest. The sequenced material came from PBMCs. The receptors originated from a woman aged 25 to 45 with multiple sclerosis.

Ten or more counts support this clonotype. The rearrangement uses TRBV5-1 and TRBJ2-7; 10 bases are a match to TRBD1. The CDR3 is made up of 15 amino acids. Germline V gives CDR1 SGHRS, CDR2 YFSETQ. J was trimmed by 3 bases and V by 4 bases; bases with no gene match: 7. In DNA, the CDR3 is TGCGCCAGCAGCGAATTCAGGACAGGGGGCTACGAGCAGTACTTC. This encodes CASSEFRTGGYEQYF.

This clonotype was seen many times. The rearrangement uses TRBV5-5 and TRBJ2-7, with 12 bases matching TRBD1. The CDR3 is 15 amino acids. Trimming at V came to 6 bases and at J to 2 bases, leaving 6 bases not matched to a gene. Germline V CDR1 and CDR2: SGHKS, YYEKEE (reference sequence). CDR3: CASTGQGAKTYEQYF. The CDR3 nucleotides read TGTGCCAGCACGGGACAGGGGGCCAAAACCTACGAGCAGTACTTC.

This clonotype occurred many times. J is TRBJ2-7 and V is TRBV20-1; D may be TRBD1 (6 bases). V was shortened by 4 bases and J by 3 bases, with 10 bases between the two germline ends. The CDR3 loop spans 12 amino acids. Germline V gene sequence: CDR1 DFQATT, CDR2 SNEGSKA (reference sequence). The CDR3 DNA is TGCAGTGCTACCGGCAGGGGCTACGAGCAGTACTTC. Its translation: CSATGRGYEQYF.

This clonotype was counted at least ten times. The rearrangement joins TRBV7-2 to TRBJ2-3; 9 bases fit TRBD1. The V and J ends lost 5 bases and 2 bases, in that order; junction bases with no gene match: 11. Germline V CDR1 and CDR2: SGHTA, FQGNSA. The CDR3 extends over 17 amino acids. CDR3 in DNA: TGTGCCAGCAGCCGACAGCCCGGGGACAGGGCCACAGATACGCAGTATTTT. It encodes CASSRQPGDRATDTQYF. The entire variable domain, with the rest obtained from reference TRBV7-2 and TRBJ2-3, is as follows: GAGVSQSPSNKVTEKGKDVELRCDPISGHTALYWYRQSLGQGLEFLIYFQGNSAPDKSGLPSDRFSAERTGGSVSTLTIQRTQQEDSAVYLCASSRQPGDRATDTQYFGPGTRLTVL.

This clonotype was detected ten times or more. V gene TRBV2 combines with J gene TRBJ2-1; a weak D match, TRBD2 (5 bases). The CDR3 loop spans 15 amino acids. Germline loops: CDR1 SNHLY, CDR2 FYNNEI. Trimming shortened V by 6 bases and J by 0 bases, and 12 bases separated the two germline ends. CDR3 in DNA: TGTGCCAGCAGCCTTAGCGAGAGCTCCTACAATGAGCAGTTCTTC. This codes for CASSLSESSYNEQFF.

This clonotype has at least ten counts. The V gene is TRBV5-6, the J gene TRBJ2-1, with D perhaps TRBD1 (5 bases). Germline-derived CDR1 and CDR2 are SGHDT and YYEEEE. Between the trimmed V and J ends, which lost 0 bases and 4 bases, there was a span of 11 bases. The CDR3 has 15 amino acids. The CDR3 nucleotides read TGTGCCAGCAGCTTGGGACAGCAGACTTACAATGAGCAGTTCTTC. Its translation: CASSLGQQTYNEQFF.

This clonotype was observed many times. The J gene is TRBJ2-5, the V gene TRBV14; 12 bases line up with TRBD2. J lost 2 bases, V lost 4 bases, and 5 bases had no gene match. The V gene's germline CDR1 is SGHDN and CDR2 FVKESK. The CDR3 length is 16 residues. CDR3 sequence reads: CASSRRLAGAQETQYF. CDR3 bases: TGTGCCAGCAGCCGCCGACTAGCGGGAGCTCAAGAGACCCAGTACTTC.